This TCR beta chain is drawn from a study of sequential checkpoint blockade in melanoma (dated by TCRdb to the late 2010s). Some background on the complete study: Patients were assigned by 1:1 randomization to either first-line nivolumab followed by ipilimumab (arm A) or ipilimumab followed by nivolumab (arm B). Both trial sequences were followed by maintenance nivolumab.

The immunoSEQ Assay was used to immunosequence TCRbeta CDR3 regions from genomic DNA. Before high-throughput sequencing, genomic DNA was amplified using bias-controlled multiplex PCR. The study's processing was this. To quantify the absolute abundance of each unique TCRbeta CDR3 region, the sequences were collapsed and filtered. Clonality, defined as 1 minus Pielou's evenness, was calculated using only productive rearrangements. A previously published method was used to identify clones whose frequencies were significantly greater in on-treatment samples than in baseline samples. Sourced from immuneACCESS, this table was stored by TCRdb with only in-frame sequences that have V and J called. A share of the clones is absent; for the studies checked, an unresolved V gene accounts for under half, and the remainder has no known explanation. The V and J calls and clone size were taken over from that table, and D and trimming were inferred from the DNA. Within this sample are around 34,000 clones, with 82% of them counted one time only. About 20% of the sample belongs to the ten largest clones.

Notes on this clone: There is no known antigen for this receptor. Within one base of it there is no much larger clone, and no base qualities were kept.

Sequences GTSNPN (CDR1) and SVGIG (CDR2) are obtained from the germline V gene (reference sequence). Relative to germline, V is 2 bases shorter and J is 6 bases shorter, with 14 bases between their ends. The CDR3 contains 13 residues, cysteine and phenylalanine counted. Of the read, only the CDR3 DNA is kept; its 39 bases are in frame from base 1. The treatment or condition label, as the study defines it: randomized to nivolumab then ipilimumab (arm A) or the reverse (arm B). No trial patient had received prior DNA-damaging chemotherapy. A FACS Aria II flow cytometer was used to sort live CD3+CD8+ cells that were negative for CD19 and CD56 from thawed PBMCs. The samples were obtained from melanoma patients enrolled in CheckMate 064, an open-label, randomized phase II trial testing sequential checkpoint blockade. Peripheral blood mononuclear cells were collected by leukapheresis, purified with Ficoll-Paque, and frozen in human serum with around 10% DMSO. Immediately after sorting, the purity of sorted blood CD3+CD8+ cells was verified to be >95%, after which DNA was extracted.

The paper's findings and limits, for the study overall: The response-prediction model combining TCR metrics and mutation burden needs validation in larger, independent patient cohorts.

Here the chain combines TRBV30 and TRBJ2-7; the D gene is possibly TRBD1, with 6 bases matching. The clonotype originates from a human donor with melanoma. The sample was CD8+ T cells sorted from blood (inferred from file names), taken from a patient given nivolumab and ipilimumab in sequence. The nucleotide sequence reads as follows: TGTGCCTGGAGTATAACCACAGGGTTCGAGCAGTACTTC. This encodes CAWSITTGFEQYF.